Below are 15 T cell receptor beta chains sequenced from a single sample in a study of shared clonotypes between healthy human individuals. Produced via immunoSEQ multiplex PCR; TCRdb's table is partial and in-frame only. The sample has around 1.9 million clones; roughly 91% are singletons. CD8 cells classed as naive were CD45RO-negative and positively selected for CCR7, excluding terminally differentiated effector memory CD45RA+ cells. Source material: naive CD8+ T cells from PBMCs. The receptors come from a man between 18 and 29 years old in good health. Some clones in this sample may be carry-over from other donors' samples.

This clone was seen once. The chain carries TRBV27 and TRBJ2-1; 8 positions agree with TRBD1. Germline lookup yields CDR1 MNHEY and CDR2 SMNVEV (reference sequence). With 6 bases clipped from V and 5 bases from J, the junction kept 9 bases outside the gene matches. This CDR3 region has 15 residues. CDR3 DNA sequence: TGTGCCAGCAGACTTTTGGGGACAGGAGACAATGAGCAGTTCTTC. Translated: CASRLLGTGDNEQFF.

DNA of the CDR3: TGTGCCAGCAGCTCGACGACTAGCGGGGGACAAGAAAAAAACATTCAGTACTTC. Translation gives CASSSTTSGGQEKNIQYF. The chain employs TRBV7-8 and TRBJ2-4; 12 bases line up with TRBD2. V lost 4 bases to trimming and J lost 4 bases; unmatched junction nucleotides: 11. CDR1 is SGHVS and CDR2 is FQNEAQ in the germline V gene. CDR3 length: 18 amino acids.

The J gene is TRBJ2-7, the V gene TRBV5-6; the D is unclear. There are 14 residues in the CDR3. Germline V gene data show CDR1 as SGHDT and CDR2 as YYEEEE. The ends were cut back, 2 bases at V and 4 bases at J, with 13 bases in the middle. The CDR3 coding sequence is TGTGCCAGCAGCTTTTATTCTAGACCGTACGAGCAGTACTTC. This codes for CASSFYSRPYEQYF.

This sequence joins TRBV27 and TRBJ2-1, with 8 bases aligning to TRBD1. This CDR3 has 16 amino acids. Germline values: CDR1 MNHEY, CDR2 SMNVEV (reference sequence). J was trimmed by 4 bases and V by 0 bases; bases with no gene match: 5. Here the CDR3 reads CASSLSPRTGYNEQFF. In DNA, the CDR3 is TGTGCCAGCAGTTTATCCCCTAGGACAGGGTACAATGAGCAGTTCTTC.

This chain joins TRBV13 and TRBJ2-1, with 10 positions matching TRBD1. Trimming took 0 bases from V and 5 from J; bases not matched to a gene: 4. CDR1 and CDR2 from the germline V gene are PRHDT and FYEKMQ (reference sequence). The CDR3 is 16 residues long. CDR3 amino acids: CASSLGLGTGDNEQFF. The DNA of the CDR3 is TGTGCCAGCAGCTTAGGCCTCGGGACAGGGGACAATGAGCAGTTCTTC.

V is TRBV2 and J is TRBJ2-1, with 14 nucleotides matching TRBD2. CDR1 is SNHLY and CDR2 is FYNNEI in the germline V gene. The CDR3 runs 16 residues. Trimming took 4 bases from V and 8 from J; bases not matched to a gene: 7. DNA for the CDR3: TGTGCCAGCAGTGTGGGACTAGCGGGAGTCGAAGATGAGCAGTTCTTC. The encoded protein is CASSVGLAGVEDEQFF.

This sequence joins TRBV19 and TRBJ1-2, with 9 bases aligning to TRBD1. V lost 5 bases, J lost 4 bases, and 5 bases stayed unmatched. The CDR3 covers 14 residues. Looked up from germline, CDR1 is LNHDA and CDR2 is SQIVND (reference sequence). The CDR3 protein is CASSPQGALYGYTF. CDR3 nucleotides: TGTGCCAGTAGTCCACAGGGGGCCCTCTATGGCTACACCTTC. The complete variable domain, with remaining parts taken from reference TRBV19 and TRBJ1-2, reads DGGITQSPKYLFRKEGQNVTLSCEQNLNHDAMYWYRQDPGQGLRLIYYSQIVNDFQKGDIAEGYSVSREKKESFPLTVTSAQKNPTAFYLCASSPQGALYGYTFGSGTRLTVV.

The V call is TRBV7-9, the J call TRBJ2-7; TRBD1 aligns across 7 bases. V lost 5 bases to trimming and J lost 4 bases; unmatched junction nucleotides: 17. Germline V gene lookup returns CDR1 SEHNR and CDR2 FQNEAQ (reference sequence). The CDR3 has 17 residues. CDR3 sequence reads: CASSPRKGQGVQYEQYF. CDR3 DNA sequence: TGTGCCAGCAGCCCGCGAAAAGGTCAGGGGGTCCAATACGAGCAGTACTTC.

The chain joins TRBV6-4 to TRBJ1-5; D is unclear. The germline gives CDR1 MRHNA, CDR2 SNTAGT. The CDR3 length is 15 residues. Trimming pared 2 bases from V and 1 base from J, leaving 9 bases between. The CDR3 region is CASSDLRSSNQPQHF. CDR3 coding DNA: TGTGCCAGCAGTGACCTTCGTTCGAGCAATCAGCCCCAGCATTTT.

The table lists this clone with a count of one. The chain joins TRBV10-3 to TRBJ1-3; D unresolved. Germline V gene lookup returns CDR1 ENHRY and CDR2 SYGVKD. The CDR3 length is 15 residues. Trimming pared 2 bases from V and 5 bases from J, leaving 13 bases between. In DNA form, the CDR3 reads TGTGCCATCAGTGAGGAGTGGACGGTCCGAAACACCATATATTTT. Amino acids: CAISEEWTVRNTIYF.

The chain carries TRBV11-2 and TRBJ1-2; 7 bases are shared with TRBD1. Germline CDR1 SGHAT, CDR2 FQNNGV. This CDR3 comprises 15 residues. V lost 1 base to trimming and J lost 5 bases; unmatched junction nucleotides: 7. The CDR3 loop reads CASSLGNRGGYGYTF. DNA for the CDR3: TGTGCCAGCAGCTTAGGAAACAGGGGCGGATATGGCTACACCTTC. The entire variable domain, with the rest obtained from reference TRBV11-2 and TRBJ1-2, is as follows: EAGVAQSPRYKIIEKRQSVAFWCNPISGHATLYWYQQILGQGPKLLIQFQNNGVVDDSQLPKDRFSAERLKGVDSTLKIQPAKLEDSAVYLCASSLGNRGGYGYTFGSGTRLTVV.

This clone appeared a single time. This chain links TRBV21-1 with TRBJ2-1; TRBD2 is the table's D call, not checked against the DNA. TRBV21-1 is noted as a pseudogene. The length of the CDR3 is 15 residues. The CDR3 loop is CASSISGKPYNEQFF. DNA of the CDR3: TGTGCCAGCAGCATCAGCGGAAAACCTTACAATGAGCAGTTCTTC.

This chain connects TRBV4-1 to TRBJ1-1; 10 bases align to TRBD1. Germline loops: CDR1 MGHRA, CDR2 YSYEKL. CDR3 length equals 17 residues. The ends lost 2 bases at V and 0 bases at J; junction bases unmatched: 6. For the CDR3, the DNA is TGCGCCAGCAGCCAAATGACAGGGGGCTGGATGAACACTGAAGCTTTCTTT. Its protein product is CASSQMTGGWMNTEAFF.

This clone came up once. The CDR3 nucleotides are TGTGCCAGCAGTCGATTCGGGCCGACCAATGAGCAGTTCTTC. Amino acid sequence: CASSRFGPTNEQFF. The rearrangement links TRBV6-5 to TRBJ2-1; no definite D call. V was clipped by 5 bases and J by 6 bases, with 14 bases between them. The CDR3 contains 14 residues. Germline CDR1 reads MNHEY; CDR2 reads SVGAGI.

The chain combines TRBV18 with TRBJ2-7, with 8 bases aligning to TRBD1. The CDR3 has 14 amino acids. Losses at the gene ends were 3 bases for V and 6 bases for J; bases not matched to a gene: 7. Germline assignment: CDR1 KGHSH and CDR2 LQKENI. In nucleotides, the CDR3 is TGTGCCAGCTCACCCGACAGGGGTTGGTCCGAGCAGTACTTC. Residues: CASSPDRGWSEQYF. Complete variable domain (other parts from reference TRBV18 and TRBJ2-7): NAGVMQNPRHLVRRRGQEARLRCSPMKGHSHVYWYRQLPEEGLKFMVYLQKENIIDESGMPKERFSAEFPKEGPSILRIQQVVRGDSAAYFCASSPDRGWSEQYFGPGTRLTVT.